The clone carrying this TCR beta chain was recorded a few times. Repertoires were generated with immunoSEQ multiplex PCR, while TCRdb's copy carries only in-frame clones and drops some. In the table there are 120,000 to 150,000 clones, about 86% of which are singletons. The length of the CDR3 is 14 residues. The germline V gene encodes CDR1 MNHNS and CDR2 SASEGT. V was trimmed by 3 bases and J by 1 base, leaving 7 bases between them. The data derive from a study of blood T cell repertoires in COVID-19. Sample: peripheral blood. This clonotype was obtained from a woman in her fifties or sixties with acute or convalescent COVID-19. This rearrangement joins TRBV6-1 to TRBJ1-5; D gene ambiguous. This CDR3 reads CASSDRFSNQPQHF. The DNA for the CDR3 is TGTGCCAGCAGTGACCGGTTCAGCAATCAGCCCCAGCATTTT.